This T cell receptor beta chain was captured in a study of control samples from healthy donors and cancer patients. Some clones are missing from TCRdb's copy, which holds only in-frame ones; the method was immunoSEQ multiplex PCR. The sample comprises about 130,000 clones, roughly 92% of which are singletons, and 5.5% to 7% rests with the top ten. This CDR3 has 13 residues. In germline, CDR1 is SGHDT, CDR2 YYEEEE. J lost 7 bases, V lost 4 bases, and 7 bases had no gene match. The V and J genes are TRBV5-6 and TRBJ1-2; 7 nucleotides line up with TRBD1. The source of this sequence is a man between 18 and 35 years old in good health. Sequenced material: blood. CDR3: CASSQGGRSGYTF. In nucleotides, the CDR3 is TGTGCCAGCAGCCAAGGGGGCAGAAGTGGCTACACCTTC.